Listed below are T cell receptor beta chains from one sample, sequenced in a study of blood T cell repertoires in COVID-19. Method: immunoSEQ multiplex PCR; TCRdb's copy keeps in-frame clones and lacks some. The sample contains a few hundred thousand clones, 90% of which appear only once. Sample: PBMCs or T cells enriched from blood (not recorded which). These receptors were obtained from a woman aged 18-29 years with acute COVID-19. The CDR3 runs from the conserved cysteine through the conserved F or W.

v_gene	j_gene	len	CDR3aa
TRBV18	TRBJ2-2	15	CASSPRAGAAGELFF
TRBV6-5	TRBJ1-3	13	CASWGHSGNTIYF
TRBV5-1	TRBJ1-3	16	CASSSRQGIKGNTIYF
TRBV3-1/TRBV3-2	TRBJ1-2	15	CASSQGGAISYGYTF
TRBV18	TRBJ1-1	15	CASSSPGQGAREAFF
TRBV25-1	TRBJ2-1	13	CASTRTGTNEQFF
TRBV25-1	TRBJ1-1	13	CASSNRGNTEAFF
TRBV29-1	TRBJ2-5	16	CSVELVVAGAINSQYF
TRBV10-2	TRBJ2-7	14	CASSEVVLPGEQYF
TRBV14	TRBJ2-2	18	CASSQFPGLAGVSGELFF
TRBV29-1	TRBJ1-2	14	CSARKVGSSYGYTF
TRBV19	TRBJ1-4	19	CASRKSQGGILGFNEKLFF
TRBV6-1	TRBJ1-2	13	CASSDRVKGGYTF
TRBV27	TRBJ1-1	13	CASGLAGLTEAFF
TRBV28	TRBJ1-5	16	CASSANSGVSNQPQHF
TRBV7-6	TRBJ2-5	15	CASSSGTGGGETQYF
TRBV5-3	TRBJ2-7	18	CARSHSQRVILTSYEQYF
TRBV28	TRBJ2-5	15	CASRHGGTGWETQYF
TRBV27	TRBJ2-2	14	CASSLAGTTGELFF
TRBV7-9	TRBJ1-2	15	CASSLTGSSNYGYTF
TRBV12-3/TRBV12-4	TRBJ2-1	13	CASSRGSIWEQFF
TRBV5-1	TRBJ2-2	15	CASSYAGGRVGELFF
TRBV6-5	TRBJ2-3	14	CASRAGASTDTQYF
TRBV5-1	TRBJ1-2	17	CASSLYPTGIANYGYTF
TRBV7-2	TRBJ1-4	14	CASSPRFGREKLFF
TRBV4-3	TRBJ2-7	15	CASSQRLAGSDEQYF
TRBV30	TRBJ1-3	13	CAWSAGQGATIYF